This T cell receptor beta chain emerged from a study of blood T cell repertoires in COVID-19. This table comes from immunoSEQ multiplex PCR, and its TCRdb copy is limited to in-frame clones, with some not included. This table has some 150,000 clones, roughly 80% appearing once. The source is a woman aged 35 to 49 who had recovered from COVID-19. The sequenced sample was PBMCs or T cells enriched from blood (not recorded which).

Written as DNA, the CDR3 is TGCGCCAGCAGCCTGAGAAGGGGCCCCTCTGGAAACACCATATATTTT. It is translated as CASSLRRGPSGNTIYF. The chain is built from TRBV4-1 and TRBJ1-3; perhaps TRBD1 as D (5 bases). The CDR3 loop spans 16 amino acids. Germline CDR1 and CDR2: MGHRA and YSYEKL. Trimming removed 4 bases from V and 0 bases from J, with 13 bases in between.